Listed here is a single T cell receptor beta chain. Its antigen is not yet known. No much larger clone is present one base from it, and per-base qualities are unavailable. The CDR3 regions of human TCRbeta chains were analyzed by immunosequencing. In the authors' own workflow: TCRs in the repertoires were compared against a reference library of SARS-CoV-2-specific TCRs that had been generated with the MIRA antigen-specificity platform. Breadth was defined as the fraction of unique TCRs that were SARS-CoV-2-associated. Depth was defined as the fraction of total T cells that were SARS-CoV-2-associated. Each spike-specific TCR was assigned to its reactive spike region and to a CD4 or CD8 class using the MIRA data. Log10-transformed breadth and depth values were compared by one-way ANOVA with Sidak's multiple comparisons tests. Drawn from immuneACCESS, this table holds only the in-frame rearrangements with V and J called that TCRdb kept. Clones are partly lost; checked studies trace under half to an unresolved V gene and leave the rest unexplained. D and trimming were read from the DNA, whereas the V and J calls and clone size are those reported in that table. This sample gives about 120,000 clones in total; 75% to 90% of them show up just once. In total, the top ten clones hold under 3% of the sample.

The data stem from a study of T cell responses to AZD1222 COVID-19 vaccine listed by TCRdb under 2021. In the study overall: A total of approximately 230 trial participants underwent TCR sequencing, of whom 207 received two doses of AZD1222 and 26 received two doses of the MenACWY control vaccine. Trial participants were enrolled by age into 18-55, 56-69 and 70-plus year subgroups, with approximately 150, 28 and 58 TCR-sequenced participants respectively.

Including the terminal cysteine and phenylalanine, the CDR3 comprises 15 residues. This entry keeps only the CDR3 DNA: 45 bases, framed from base 1. At the junction V is shortened by 1 base and J by 8 bases, with 14 bases in between. CDR1 and CDR2, per the germline V gene, are SGHTA and FQGNSA. The time point label, as the study defines it: about 28 days (+/-7) after the second vaccine dose. AZD1222 recipients with second doses at about 4 weeks or about 12 weeks were pooled, because spike-specific TCR depth and breadth did not differ between schedules. Vaccinee samples came from UK trials COV001 and COV002, including a single-blind randomized controlled phase 2/3 trial of AZD1222 (ChAdOx1 nCoV-19) in healthy adults. For TCRbeta chain sequencing, PBMC samples were collected from trial participants at day 0 and at day 28 after the second dose. What the research found in general, with its limitations: After two AZD1222 doses, both the breadth and the depth of spike-specific TCRs were significantly higher than at day 0 and than in MenACWY recipients. Nearly half of unique spike-specific TCRs reportedly recognized epitopes outside regions mutated in the B.1.351 and B.1.1.7 variants. No day 14 peak-response samples were available, so repertoires were characterized only after the peak T cell response. The vaccine-associated CD4 TCRs covered the entire spike protein, and the dominant responses fell in regions 160-218 and 743-854. Participants were mostly white British and included more females than males, and it was suggested by the authors that clonal diversity may have been underestimated. In the small 56-69-year group, the increase in depth fell short of significance, most likely because of low power. Only five to seven AZD1222 recipients were SARS-CoV-2 seropositive at baseline, limiting conclusions about previously exposed vaccinees.

The starting material was peripheral blood, obtained 28 days after the second AZD1222 dose. This receptor was identified in an adult who received the AZD1222 COVID-19 vaccine. The rearrangement joined TRBV7-2 to TRBJ2-2; TRBD1 could be the D gene, as 5 bases match. The CDR3 corresponds to CASSLVTQGGGELFF. The nucleotides are TGTGCCAGCAGCTTAGTTACTCAGGGTGGAGGGGAGCTGTTTTTT.